The 20 T cell receptor beta chains below all came from one sample that was sequenced in a study of immune evolution from preneoplasia to lung adenocarcinoma. Method: immunoSEQ multiplex PCR; TCRdb's copy keeps in-frame clones and lacks some. The repertoire holds approximately 12,000 clones, with more than 80% as singletons. Sequencing was carried out using FFPE invasive lung adenocarcinoma tissue. The receptors stem from a person in their 70s with invasive lung adenocarcinoma.

V is TRBV6-1 and J is TRBJ2-5; D not certain. V was pared by 1 base and J by 5 bases, with 11 bases between. From germline, CDR1 is MNHNS and CDR2 SASEGT. This CDR3 has 14 residues. The CDR3 protein is CASSEGVAQETQYF. The CDR3, as DNA: TGTGCCAGCAGTGAAGGGGTGGCCCAGGAGACCCAGTACTTC.

The CDR3 bases are TGTGCCAGCAGCCAACTCCCAGGAACTGGCTTCAACAGGCAGTACTTC. Protein: CASSQLPGTGFNRQYF. V gene TRBV14 combines with J gene TRBJ2-7, with no clear D. Germline V gives CDR1 SGHDN, CDR2 FVKESK. V lost 2 bases, J lost 9 bases, and 23 bases lay in between. The CDR3 has 16 amino acids. The variable domain in full, with the rest retrieved from reference TRBV14 and TRBJ2-7, is EAGVTQFPSHSVIEKGQTVTLRCDPISGHDNLYWYRRVMGKEIKFLLHFVKESKQDESGMPNNRFLAERTGGTYSTLKVQPAELEDSGVYFCASSQLPGTGFNRQYFGPGTRLTVT.

The rearrangement joins TRBV6-6 to TRBJ2-7, with unresolved D. The CDR3 has 13 residues. Germline CDR1 reads MNHNY; CDR2 reads SVGAGI (reference sequence). The V end lost 2 bases, the J end lost 2 bases, and 7 bases lay between the germline ends. CDR3 in amino acids: CASSYDAAYEQYF. The CDR3 region has the DNA TGTGCCAGCAGTTACGATGCCGCCTACGAGCAGTACTTC.

The rearrangement joins TRBV16 to TRBJ2-3; maybe TRBD2 (6 bases). This CDR3 is 16 amino acids long. Trimming cost V 0 bases and J 8 bases, with 18 bases left between them. Germline V lookup: CDR1 KGHSY, CDR2 FQNENV. CDR3 sequence reads: CASSQSETRRLGTQYF. CDR3 nucleotides: TGTGCCAGCAGCCAATCCGAGACTAGACGCTTGGGTACGCAGTATTTT. Filled out from reference TRBV16 and TRBJ2-3, the complete variable domain reads GEEVAQTPKHLVRGEGQKAKLYCAPIKGHSYVFWYQQVLKNEFKFLISFQNENVFDETGMPKERFSAKCLPNSPCSLEIQATKLEDSAVYFCASSQSETRRLGTQYFGPGTRLTVL.

The chain is built from TRBV5-1 and TRBJ2-2, with D perhaps TRBD1 (6 bases). Between the trimmed V and J ends, which lost 9 bases and 6 bases, there was a span of 24 bases. Germline CDR1 is SGHRS and CDR2 is YFSETQ. The CDR3 totals 16 residues. The CDR3 DNA follows: TGCGCCACCACCTACCAGGGGACACGGAGTCCCGGGGAGCTGTTTTTT. Translated, it gives CATTYQGTRSPGELFF.

The chain is built from TRBV29-1 and TRBJ1-1, with TRBD1 matching 7 bases. J was trimmed by 9 bases and V by 0 bases; bases with no gene match: 7. Germline V gives CDR1 SQVTM, CDR2 ANQGSEA. The CDR3 is made up of 13 amino acids. The DNA of the CDR3 is TGCAGCGTTGAAGATCCCTGGGACAGAAAAGCTTTCTTT. Amino acid sequence: CSVEDPWDRKAFF.

The rearrangement uses TRBV4-1 and TRBJ2-1; D perhaps matches TRBD1 (6 bases). Trimming left V 0 bases short and J 4 bases short, with 16 bases between. This CDR3 spans 17 amino acids. Germline V gene lookup returns CDR1 MGHRA and CDR2 YSYEKL. CDR3 nucleotide sequence: TGCGCCAGCAGCCAAGAAGGGACAACCACACCTTACAATGAGCAGTTCTTC. Its protein product is CASSQEGTTTPYNEQFF.

The J gene is TRBJ1-4, the V gene TRBV28; D gene uncertain. V was clipped by 5 bases and J by 8 bases, with 15 bases between them. The germline V gene encodes CDR1 MDHEN and CDR2 SYDVKM. The CDR3 loop spans 14 amino acids. CDR3: CASSPGLAREKLFF. The DNA of the CDR3 is TGTGCCAGCAGTCCGGGTTTAGCGAGGGAAAAACTGTTTTTT. The whole variable domain, filled in from reference TRBV28 and TRBJ1-4, reads DVKVTQSSRYLVKRTGEKVFLECVQDMDHENMFWYRQDPGLGLRLIYFSYDVKMKEKGDIPEGYSVSREKKERFSLILESASTNQTSMYLCASSPGLAREKLFFGSGTQLSVL.

The rearrangement uses TRBV29-1 and TRBJ2-1, with D maybe TRBD1 (9 bases). The CDR3 contains 14 residues. CDR1 is SQVTM, CDR2 ANQGSEA, per germline. Trimming shortened V by 7 bases and J by 2 bases, and 15 bases separated the two germline ends. DNA of the CDR3: TGCAGCGCGGGGGGGACAGGGACCTACAATGAGCAGTTCTTC. Translation gives CSAGGTGTYNEQFF.

This chain connects TRBV5-1 to TRBJ2-2, with 7 bases that match TRBD1. CDR1 SGHRS and CDR2 YFSETQ come from the germline V gene. V lost 0 bases, J lost 3 bases, and 2 bases stayed unmatched. The CDR3 is 15 amino acids. CDR3 amino acids: CASSLGQGYTGELFF. CDR3 sequence (DNA): TGCGCCAGCAGCTTGGGACAGGGTTACACCGGGGAGCTGTTTTTT. The whole variable domain, remainder taken from reference TRBV5-1 and TRBJ2-2, is KAGVTQTPRYLIKTRGQQVTLSCSPISGHRSVSWYQQTPGQGLQFLFEYFSETQRNKGNFPGRFSGRQFSNSRSEMNVSTLELGDSALYLCASSLGQGYTGELFFGEGSRLTVL.

The rearrangement joins TRBV5-8 to TRBJ2-1; no definite D call. The CDR3 covers 14 residues. In germline, CDR1 is SGHTS, CDR2 YDEGEE. Trimming pared 2 bases from V and 10 bases from J, leaving 16 bases between. Written as DNA, the CDR3 is TGTGCCAGCAGCTTTGGACCGGACGGCAGGGAGCAGTTCTTC. Its translation: CASSFGPDGREQFF. Full variable domain (remainder filled in from reference TRBV5-8 and TRBJ2-1): EAGVTQSPTHLIKTRGQQATLRCSPISGHTSVYWYQQALGLGLQFLLWYDEGEERNRGNFPPRFSGRQFPNYSSELNVNALELEDSALYLCASSFGPDGREQFFGPGTRLTVL.

The chain links TRBV5-6 to TRBJ2-7; D is uncertain. CDR1 and CDR2 from the germline V gene are SGHDT and YYEEEE. The CDR3 runs 11 residues. V lost 3 bases, J lost 7 bases, and 8 bases lay in between. The DNA for the CDR3 is TGTGCCAGCAGCTGGGGTCAGGAGCAGTACTTC. Amino acids: CASSWGQEQYF.

The chain uses TRBV6-1 and TRBJ2-1; weak D call: TRBD1 (6 bases). V was shortened by 6 bases and J by 7 bases, with 13 bases between the two germline ends. The CDR3 covers 13 residues. Germline values: CDR1 MNHNS, CDR2 SASEGT. CDR3 in amino acids: CASSDLRGNEQFF. CDR3 sequence (DNA): TGTGCCAGCAGCGACCTTAGGGGGAATGAGCAGTTCTTC.

The V and J genes are TRBV12-5 and TRBJ2-7, with 8 bases lining up with TRBD2. Trimming removed 0 bases from V and 7 bases from J; junction bases left unmatched: 8. Germline lookup yields CDR1 LGHNT and CDR2 FRNRAP. The CDR3 sequence is 15 residues long. CDR3 protein: CASGLVPGLVNEQYF. CDR3 coding DNA: TGTGCTAGTGGTTTGGTACCGGGACTAGTCAATGAGCAGTACTTC.

The rearrangement links TRBV4-2 to TRBJ2-1; TRBD2 matches at 13 bases. With V trimmed by 1 base and J by 4 bases, 16 bases remained unmatched. CDR3 length: 21 amino acids. The V gene's germline CDR1 is LGHNA and CDR2 YNFKEQ. CDR3 amino acids: CASSQAGGQARLAGGYNEQFF. CDR3 nucleotides: TGTGCCAGCAGCCAAGCTGGGGGACAGGCGAGACTAGCGGGGGGTTACAATGAGCAGTTCTTC.

J is TRBJ2-5 and V is TRBV30, with TRBD1 as a possible D gene (5 bases). V lost 0 bases, J lost 5 bases, and 13 bases lay in between. The CDR3 runs to 14 residues. Germline loops: CDR1 GTSNPN, CDR2 SVGIG (reference sequence). The DNA for the CDR3 is TGTGCCTGGAGTGTACAGGCAGGGAAGGAGACCCAGTACTTC. This codes for CAWSVQAGKETQYF.

The genes are TRBV28 and TRBJ2-7, with 9 positions matching TRBD1. Germline values: CDR1 MDHEN, CDR2 SYDVKM. With V trimmed by 8 bases and J by 7 bases, 9 bases remained unmatched. The CDR3 runs to 13 residues. CDR3: CASAYRGPGEQYF. CDR3 coding DNA: TGTGCCAGCGCCTACAGGGGGCCAGGTGAGCAGTACTTC.

The chain joins TRBV6-5 to TRBJ2-7, with a weak D call TRBD1 (5 bases). The CDR3 length is 13 residues. V lost 6 bases to trimming and J lost 1 base, with 10 bases between them. Germline CDR1 is MNHEY and CDR2 is SVGAGI. CDR3 DNA sequence: TGTGCCAGCAGGGGGCTTGGATCCTACGAGCAGTACTTC. This translates into CASRGLGSYEQYF.

This chain connects TRBV30 to TRBJ1-3, with D hard to call. Per germline, CDR1 GTSNPN and CDR2 SVGIG (reference sequence). The CDR3 has 12 amino acids. V was cut by 5 bases and J by 0 bases, with 5 bases left in between. The CDR3 DNA reads TGTGCCTGGGACCGCTCTGGAAACACCATATATTTT. It yields the protein CAWDRSGNTIYF.

V and J are TRBV29-1 and TRBJ1-1; D not certain. The CDR3 spans 14 residues. V lost 6 bases, J lost 2 bases, and 16 bases lay in between. CDR1 is SQVTM and CDR2 is ANQGSEA in the germline V gene. The CDR3 loop is CSVPGRRVNTEAFF. The CDR3 DNA reads TGCAGCGTCCCTGGACGGCGGGTTAACACTGAAGCTTTCTTT.